These 24 T cell receptor beta chains originate from one sample sequenced in a study of cytomegalovirus exposure and HLA in healthy donors (dated by TCRdb to the late 2010s). The protocol used for the library was the immunoSEQ multiplex PCR assay. The multiplex PCR relied on a mix of 60 forward primers for TCR Vbeta segments and 13 reverse primers for TCR Jbeta segments. Held by TCRdb, this immuneACCESS table contains in-frame sequences only and omits some clones. Under half of the omission traces to an unresolved V gene where checked; the cause of the rest is unknown. The table for this sample shows 150,000 to 200,000 clones. The top ten constitute 0.75% to 0.85% of the sample. Sample: PBMCs. Receptor source: a woman aged 18-29 years in good health and CMV-seropositive.

This chain connects TRBV6-6 to TRBJ2-1, with D hard to call. Germline-derived CDR1 and CDR2 are MNHNY and SVGAGI (reference sequence). The CDR3 totals 16 residues. V shed 7 bases and J shed 0 bases, with 16 bases lying between them. The chain's CDR3 is CASTPYFESSYNEQFF. The CDR3 DNA reads as TGTGCCAGCACCCCTTACTTCGAGAGCTCCTACAATGAGCAGTTCTTC.

The gene calls are TRBV4-1 and TRBJ2-1; D possibly corresponds to TRBD2 (5 bases). Germline CDR1 MGHRA, CDR2 YSYEKL. The CDR3 runs 15 residues. With 6 bases removed from V and 3 bases from J, the gap between germline ends came to 15 bases. The chain's CDR3 is CASRDVKGGYNEQFF. The CDR3, as DNA: TGCGCCAGCAGGGACGTTAAAGGAGGCTACAATGAGCAGTTCTTC.

The chain has TRBV25-1 and TRBJ1-6; D gene unclear. The CDR3 length is 13 residues. Trimming pared 2 bases from V and 18 bases from J, leaving 17 bases between. CDR1 is MGHDK and CDR2 is SYGVNS in the germline V gene. For the CDR3, the DNA is TGTGCCAGCAGTGAAGGGGAGGTGTCAACCCCCCACTTT. Its protein is CASSEGEVSTPHF.

The chain links TRBV4-1 to TRBJ2-7; D perhaps matches TRBD2 (6 bases). This CDR3 is 16 amino acids long. V lost 4 bases and J lost 5, with 21 bases in between. Germline V CDR1 and CDR2: MGHRA, YSYEKL. The DNA of the CDR3 is TGCGCCAGCAGCCGAAATACCCAAGCGGGTGTTGACGAGCAGTACTTC. It translates to CASSRNTQAGVDEQYF.

V usage is TRBV10-3 and J usage is TRBJ2-7; weak D call: TRBD2 (5 bases). This CDR3 is built from 15 residues. In germline, CDR1 is ENHRY, CDR2 SYGVKD. V lost 6 bases, J lost 2 bases, and 17 bases lay in between. The CDR3 DNA is TGTGCCATCAGAGAAAAACTAGGTCCCCCCTACGAGCAGTACTTC. It encodes CAIREKLGPPYEQYF.

This chain uses TRBV11-3 with TRBJ1-2; 8 bases map to TRBD1. After removal of 5 bases from V and 7 bases from J, the junction contained 6 bases not matched to a gene. Germline CDR1 SGHNT, CDR2 YENEEA. The CDR3 loop spans 13 amino acids. The CDR3 sequence: CASSLGQGAGYTF. CDR3 bases: TGTGCCAGCAGCCTAGGACAGGGTGCTGGCTACACCTTC.

This chain joins TRBV7-2 and TRBJ1-2; a possible D gene is TRBD1 (5 bases). Germline values: CDR1 SGHTA, CDR2 FQGNSA. The CDR3 runs 12 residues. With 8 bases removed from V and 8 bases from J, the gap between germline ends came to 15 bases. The CDR3 here is CASHGGAWGYTF. The CDR3 coding sequence is TGTGCCAGCCACGGCGGGGCGTGGGGCTACACCTTC.

V gene TRBV6-1 combines with J gene TRBJ1-4; D remains ambiguous. V dropped 2 bases and J dropped 4 bases, with 17 bases sitting between them. The CDR3 sequence is 17 residues long. Germline CDR1 MNHNS, CDR2 SASEGT. The CDR3 loop reads CASSESRNPRLNEKLFF. In nucleotides, the CDR3 is TGTGCCAGCAGTGAAAGCCGGAACCCTAGACTTAATGAAAAACTGTTTTTT.

The J gene is TRBJ2-7, the V gene TRBV25-1; tentative D call: TRBD2 (5 bases). V was cut by 9 bases and J by 2 bases, with 14 bases left in between. CDR1 and CDR2 from the germline V gene are MGHDK and SYGVNS. CDR3 length equals 13 residues. The DNA of the CDR3 is TGTGCCAGTTCTGGGAGTTCTCCCTACGAGCAGTACTTC. It codes for CASSGSSPYEQYF.

This chain uses TRBV7-6 with TRBJ2-5; D gene ambiguous. The V gene's germline CDR1 is SGHVS and CDR2 FNYEAQ. Trimming took 1 base from V and 4 from J, leaving 13 bases between them. The CDR3 consists of 15 residues. The CDR3 loop reads CASSLGAGPIETQYF. CDR3 bases: TGTGCCAGCAGCTTAGGAGCAGGTCCGATAGAGACCCAGTACTTC.

This chain uses TRBV4-1 with TRBJ2-5; 9 positions match TRBD1. The J call is uncertain, as TRBJ2-7 better fits the DNA end. Germline V gene sequence: CDR1 MGHRA, CDR2 YSYEKL. This CDR3 region has 14 residues. The CDR3 sequence: CASSPRTGEGEQYF. DNA of the CDR3: TGCGCCAGCAGCCCCCGGACAGGGGAAGGCGAGCAGTACTTC.

V usage is TRBV6-1 and J usage is TRBJ2-1, with 8 bases lining up with TRBD2. The CDR3 runs 16 residues. Germline lookup yields CDR1 MNHNS and CDR2 SASEGT. V gave up 4 bases and J gave up 0 bases; unmatched junction bases: 5. Written as DNA, the CDR3 is TGTGCCAGCAGTGGGCGCGGGAGGAGCTCCTACAATGAGCAGTTCTTC. Encoded protein: CASSGRGRSSYNEQFF.

This chain connects TRBV13 to TRBJ2-2, with D perhaps TRBD1 (6 bases). CDR1 and CDR2 (germline): PRHDT, FYEKMQ (reference sequence). CDR3 size: 14 residues. V lost 5 bases to trimming and J lost 4 bases, with 11 bases between them. The CDR3 sequence is CASSVGQSTGELFF. The CDR3 DNA is TGTGCCAGCAGCGTGGGACAATCCACCGGGGAGCTGTTTTTT.

The chain is built from TRBV19 and TRBJ2-7, with 8 bases aligning to TRBD1. CDR1 and CDR2 from the germline V gene are LNHDA and SQIVND (reference sequence). With V trimmed by 5 bases and J by 5 bases, 8 bases remained unmatched. This CDR3 comprises 14 residues. The CDR3 reads CASSARDRLNEQYF. DNA of the CDR3: TGTGCCAGTAGTGCCCGGGACAGGCTGAACGAGCAGTACTTC.

The chain joins TRBV4-1 to TRBJ1-5, with D possibly matching TRBD1 (6 bases). V shed 1 base and J shed 4 bases, with 14 bases lying between them. CDR1 is MGHRA, CDR2 YSYEKL, per germline. This CDR3 has 16 residues. CDR3 sequence reads: CASSQVVRGLNQPQHF. The CDR3 region has the DNA TGCGCCAGCAGCCAAGTGGTGCGGGGGCTGAATCAGCCCCAGCATTTT.

V is TRBV4-1 and J is TRBJ1-1; no firm D call. V was cut by 3 bases and J by 0 bases, with 8 bases left in between. The CDR3 length is 14 residues. Germline lookup yields CDR1 MGHRA and CDR2 YSYEKL. CDR3 residues: CASSHLLMNTEAFF. CDR3 in DNA: TGCGCCAGCAGCCACCTACTGATGAACACTGAAGCTTTCTTT.

CDR3 nucleotides: TGTGCCAGTAGTGCCTCAGGGGGCCGGACTGAAGCTTTCTTT. Amino acids: CASSASGGRTEAFF. The V and J genes are TRBV19 and TRBJ1-1; 8 nucleotides align to TRBD1. V lost 5 bases, J lost 5 bases, and 7 bases stayed unmatched. This CDR3 spans 14 amino acids. Germline assignment: CDR1 LNHDA and CDR2 SQIVND (reference sequence). The complete variable domain, with remaining parts taken from reference TRBV19 and TRBJ1-1, reads DGGITQSPKYLFRKEGQNVTLSCEQNLNHDAMYWYRQDPGQGLRLIYYSQIVNDFQKGDIAEGYSVSREKKESFPLTVTSAQKNPTAFYLCASSASGGRTEAFFGQGTRLTVV.

The chain is built from TRBV27 and TRBJ1-2, with TRBD1 as a possible D gene (6 bases). The ends were cut back, 5 bases at V and 3 bases at J, with 13 bases in the middle. Germline CDR1 reads MNHEY; CDR2 reads SMNVEV (reference sequence). This CDR3 has 14 residues. The chain's CDR3 is CASSPLQGHYGYTF. CDR3 coding DNA: TGTGCCAGCAGTCCCTTACAGGGACACTATGGCTACACCTTC.

The chain joins TRBV19 to TRBJ1-4; D unresolved. Germline V CDR1 and CDR2: LNHDA, SQIVND (reference sequence). Trimming took 8 bases from V and 12 from J, leaving 22 bases between them. This CDR3 is built from 14 residues. As DNA, the CDR3 is TGTGCCAGTGGGAGACGTGGAGATCTTTTGGAACTGTTTTTT. Its protein product is CASGRRGDLLELFF.

The V gene is TRBV27, the J gene TRBJ1-2, with a possible D match to TRBD1 (6 bases). The germline gives CDR1 MNHEY, CDR2 SMNVEV (reference sequence). This CDR3 has 14 amino acids. V shed 10 bases and J shed 4 bases, with 19 bases lying between them. CDR3 sequence reads: CATHKGDTPYGYTF. The CDR3 DNA sequence: TGTGCCACCCATAAGGGGGACACACCCTATGGCTACACCTTC.

V usage is TRBV30 and J usage is TRBJ2-7; TRBD1 aligns across 7 bases. Germline trimming cut 4 bases from V and 7 bases from J; bases unmatched to any gene: 19. Germline CDR1 is GTSNPN and CDR2 is SVGIG (reference sequence). CDR3 size: 16 residues. CDR3 region: CAWTGGETGSRREQYF. CDR3 sequence (DNA): TGTGCCTGGACCGGTGGGGAGACAGGGTCAAGAAGGGAGCAGTACTTC.

The chain joins TRBV18 to TRBJ1-2, with 9 bases that match TRBD1. The length of the CDR3 is 14 residues. The germline CDR1 and CDR2 sequences are KGHSH and LQKENI. V shed 3 bases, J shed 7 bases, and the junction held 6 bases outside the gene matches. The CDR3 sequence: CASSPGQGIGGYTF. In DNA, the CDR3 is TGTGCCAGCTCACCGGGACAGGGTATTGGTGGCTACACCTTC.

This chain connects TRBV7-2 to TRBJ1-1; a possible D gene is TRBD1 (6 bases). CDR3 length: 18 amino acids. Germline V gene lookup returns CDR1 SGHTA and CDR2 FQGNSA. Trimming took 6 bases from V and 1 from J, leaving 24 bases between them. The CDR3: CASSRRSGGRSWNTEAFF. As DNA, the CDR3 is TGTGCCAGCAGTCGAAGGAGTGGGGGCCGATCGTGGAACACTGAAGCTTTCTTT.

The genes are TRBV27 and TRBJ2-7; weak D call: TRBD2 (6 bases). Germline V lookup: CDR1 MNHEY, CDR2 SMNVEV (reference sequence). The CDR3 spans 15 residues. The V end was cut by 5 bases, the J end by 4 bases, with 18 bases between. CDR3 amino acids: CASSPRVREPYEQYF. As DNA, the CDR3 is TGTGCCAGCAGTCCGAGAGTTCGGGAGCCGTACGAGCAGTACTTC.